The 2 T cell receptor beta chains below all came from one sample that was sequenced in a study of T cells after yellow fever vaccination. A single record per CDR3 protein comes from TCRdb applying MiXCR to the 5' RACE reads. This table holds roughly 140,000 distinct CDR3 sequences, over 7% found once. Sequences were derived from CD4+ T cells sorted from PBMCs, sampled 5 days after the yellow fever booster vaccination. The receptors derive from a man aged 25-45 years who received the YFV17D yellow fever vaccine.

In its sample, this clonotype was seen many times. The CDR3 sequence: CASSLEWNPYNEQFF. The CDR3 DNA sequence: TGCGCCAGCAGCTTGGAGTGGAATCCTTACAATGAGCAGTTCTTC. The chain combines TRBV5-1 with TRBJ2-1; no firm D call. Trimming cost V 0 bases and J 4 bases, with 11 bases left between them. This CDR3 region has 15 residues. The germline CDR1 and CDR2 sequences are SGHRS and YFSETQ.

There are many counts of this clonotype. The chain employs TRBV9 and TRBJ1-3; 7 bases align to TRBD1. This CDR3 has 14 amino acids. V was pared by 4 bases and J by 1 base, with 2 bases of the junction left unmatched. Germline lookup yields CDR1 SGDLS and CDR2 YYNGEE. Written as DNA, the CDR3 is TGTGCCAGCAGCAAGACAGGGTCTGGAAACACCATATATTTT. Translation gives CASSKTGSGNTIYF.